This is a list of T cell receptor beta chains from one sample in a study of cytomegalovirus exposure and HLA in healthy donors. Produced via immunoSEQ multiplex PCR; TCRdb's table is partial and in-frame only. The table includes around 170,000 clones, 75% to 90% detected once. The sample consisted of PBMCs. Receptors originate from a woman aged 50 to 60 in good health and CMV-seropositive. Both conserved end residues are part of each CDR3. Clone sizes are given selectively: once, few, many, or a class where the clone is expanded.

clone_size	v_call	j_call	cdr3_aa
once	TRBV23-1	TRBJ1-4	CASIRPGGLFF
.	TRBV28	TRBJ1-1	CASSIPPGAVNTEAFF
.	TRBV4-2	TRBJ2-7	CASRGDRAVRGEQYF
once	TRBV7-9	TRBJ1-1	CAGSPRTALNTEAFF
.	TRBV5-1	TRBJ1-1	CASSLEWGVGTEAFF
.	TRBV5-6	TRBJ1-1	CASSYVGDTEAFF
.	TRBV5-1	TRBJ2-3	CASSPRDSTDTQYF
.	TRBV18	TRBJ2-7	CASSPAGGTGEQYF
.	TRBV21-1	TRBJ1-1	CASSKGRGGTEAFF
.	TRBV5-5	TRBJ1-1	CASSLGLGRTGDTEAFF
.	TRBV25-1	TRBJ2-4	CASSEGSLGKNIQYF
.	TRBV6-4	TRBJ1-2	CASSVGEGGGYTF
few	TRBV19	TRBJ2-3	CASSITGGVTQYF
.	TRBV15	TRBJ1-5	CATSRGPPTTTGNQPQHF
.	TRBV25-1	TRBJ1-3	CASSIEGNTIYF
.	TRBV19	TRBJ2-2	CASSMEPFANTGELFF
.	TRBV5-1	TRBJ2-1	CASSLGVAGGLGSYNEQFF
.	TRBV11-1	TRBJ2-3	CASSLSQGLGTDTQYF
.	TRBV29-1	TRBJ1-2	CSARVADNYGYTF
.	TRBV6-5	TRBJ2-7	CASSLGEDSYEQYF
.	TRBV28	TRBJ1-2	CASTLGGADNYGYTF
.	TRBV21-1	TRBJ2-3	CASSKGQRGSTDTQYF
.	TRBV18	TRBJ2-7	CASSPGQRASYEQYF
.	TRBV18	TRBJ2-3	CASSIAEPTDTQYF
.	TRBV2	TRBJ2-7	CASSVRQTSYEQYF
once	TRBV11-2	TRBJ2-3	CASSRKPGLAGTDTQYF
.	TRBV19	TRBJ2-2	CASSPTGNGAGELFF
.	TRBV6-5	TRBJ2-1	CASSYIDEQFF
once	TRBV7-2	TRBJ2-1	CASSPRGSGGYNEQFF
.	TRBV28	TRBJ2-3	CASSLGAGITDTQYF
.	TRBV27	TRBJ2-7	CASSFLGQGYEQYF
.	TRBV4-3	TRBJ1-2	CASSQVGGFYGYTF
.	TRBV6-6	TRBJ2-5	CASSSTGAQETQYF
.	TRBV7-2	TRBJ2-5	CASSQGGGETQYF
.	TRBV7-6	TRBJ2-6	CASSPRGSGANVLTF
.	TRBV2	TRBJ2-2	CASSTPTSTGELFF
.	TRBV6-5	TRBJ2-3	CASSQNTGAEDTQYF
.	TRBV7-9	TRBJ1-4	CASSLTPTNEKLFF
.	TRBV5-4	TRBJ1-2	CASSRDRGSYTF
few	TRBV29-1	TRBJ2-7	CSAAFRVGYEQYF
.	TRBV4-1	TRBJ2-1	CASSQGALAVEQFF
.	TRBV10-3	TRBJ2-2	CAISARVDRSSTGELFF
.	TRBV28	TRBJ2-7	CASSLSDRGGQYF
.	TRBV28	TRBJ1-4	CASNNPGYDNALGGEKLFF
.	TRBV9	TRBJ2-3	CASSVVPGSTDTQYF
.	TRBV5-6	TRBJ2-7	CASSLWQGYHEQYF
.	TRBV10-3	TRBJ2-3	CVISDGTGTDTQYF
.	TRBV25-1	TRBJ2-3	CASSAQHGGDTQYF
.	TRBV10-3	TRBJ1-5	CAMSGGSNQPQHF
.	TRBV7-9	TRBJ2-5	CASSLRGGRVGETQYF
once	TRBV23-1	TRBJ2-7	CASSRPRGLKIPYEQYF
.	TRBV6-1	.	CASSAYSSYEQYF